The TCR beta chain under discussion was sequenced for a study of T cells in women clearing cervical HPV infection listed by TCRdb under 2018. Some background on the complete study: The cases were 25 or so women with histologically confirmed HPV16-related CIN3 or worse, and 2 of these cases were invasive cancers. Cases had a median age of almost 35 years and controls had a median age of 38, with no significant differences in baseline characteristics. The parent cohort enrolled under 11,000 women aged 18 or older in Guanacaste, Costa Rica, in about 1993 to 1995 and followed the women for 6 to 7 years. Nested within Costa Rica's Guanacaste HPV Natural History Study, an exploratory proof-of-principle case-control study compared TCR repertoires across cervical HPV16 outcomes. Cases and controls were matched on year of sample collection and on age within five years. Quality controls consisted of five blinded duplicates per group, for a total of roughly 60 samples made up of 50 participants and around ten replicates. For cases, the median interval between lesion detection and blood sampling was roughly 150 days, with an interquartile range of roughly 85 to 210 days. Blood from cases was drawn at the visit where the lesion was first identified, while blood from controls was drawn once the infection was no longer detected. HLA typing was available for only a few women, so HLA type could not be excluded as a confounder. Controls were 25 or so women whose single incident HPV16 infection cleared within 12 months without precancer or cancer developing. What the authors observed across the whole study: Cases had lower TRBV6-7 relative abundance than controls (0.11% versus 0.16%; Bonferroni P = 0.0008). Across sequencing depths, CIN3+ cases showed significantly higher TCR repertoire richness than controls, but evenness did not differ between the groups. Because of the cross-sectional design, the study could not determine whether the associations came before infection or resulted from infection, and neither effector/memory subsets nor HPV-specific T cells were isolated. Random forest classifiers combining richness and V gene abundances distinguished cases from controls with an estimated AUC of about 0.79. Because the number of T cells in each sample was unknown, differences in richness could reflect differing T-cell content rather than repertoire biology.

Every participant had a single incident cervical HPV16 infection, and women with prevalent HPV16 infections were excluded. Cervical HPV DNA was detected with MY09/MY11 PCR, and genotyping was done with dot-blot hybridization. Approximately 15 mL of heparinized blood were centrifuged, and the buffy coat was aliquoted, frozen at -30°C, then stored at -80°C. Genomic DNA was extracted from buffy coat specimens using QIAGEN kits. V is shortened by 2 bases, J by 6 bases, and the region joining them spans 13 bases. There are 14 amino acids in the CDR3, from cysteine to phenylalanine inclusive. The 33 bases shown cover part of the CDR3, and their frame starts at base 1. CDR1 and CDR2 (DFQATT, SNEGSKA) derive from the germline V gene (reference sequence). Note on this clone: Its antigen remains undetermined. The sequenced fragment ends 3 residues before the CDR3 boundary, so the rest is inferred from the germline J gene.

The immunoSEQ assay used multiplex PCR to amplify TCR beta CDR3 regions from an average of about 1,200 ng of genomic DNA per sample. To correct primer bias, the assay used a complete synthetic TCR repertoire to set an amplification baseline. The amplicons were sequenced on the Illumina platform. The study's processing was this. Error correction of the sequences involved clustering with frequency ratios plus a modified nearest-neighbor algorithm, after which the sequences were analyzed in the immunoSEQ Analyzer using IMGT gene definitions. TCR richness and evenness were averaged over 20 rarefaction repeats at each rarefaction depth, excluding samples with fewer sequences than the depth. Relative abundances of V, D and J genes were compared between groups using Wilcoxon rank sum tests, with FDR correction applied. An intraclass correlation of approximately 96% for TCR richness and an average of around 82% across some 69 gene segments were obtained from the blinded duplicates. Here the immuneACCESS table is served through TCRdb, limited to in-frame sequences with V and J called. Missing clones are a known gap in these copies; in checked studies unresolved V genes cover under half, and the rest lacks a known reason. V and J calls and clone size are copied from that table; D and trimming were computed from the DNA. The sample's table covers approximately 12,000 clones. The top ten constitute around a quarter of the sample.

The sequencing input was blood buffy coat. The TCR was taken from a woman between 18 and 70 years old with a cervical HPV16 infection that either progressed to CIN3+ or cleared (not recorded which). This chain joins TRBV20-1 to TRBJ2-2, with no reliable assignment of the D segment. Incomplete CDR3 DNA: TGCAGTGCTAGATCGGCACTATATTCCGGGGAG. The translation is CSARSALYSGE. The whole CDR3 sequence reads CSARSALYSGELFF.